This TCR beta chain was sequenced for a study of graft-versus-host responses after intestinal transplantation. Study-wide points: The presence of high graft-versus-host to host-versus-graft clonal ratios in allografts characterized patients with graft-donor T cell macrochimerism.

V lost 5 bases and J lost 6; bases outside the gene matches: 4. This CDR3 region has 12 residues. Looked up from germline, CDR1 is SQVTM and CDR2 is ANQGSEA. Details on this clone: What it binds is not known.

Using immunoSEQ multiplex PCR, the repertoire was profiled, and TCRdb retains in-frame clones only, with some absent. The sample records around 99,000 clones, 93% being singletons. This sequence was found in a human donor who received an intestinal transplant. Here the sequenced sample was unstimulated CD8+ T cells sorted from spleen or lymph node cells, taken before intestinal transplant. The chain recombines TRBV29-1 with TRBJ2-7, with 10 bases lining up with TRBD1. The CDR3 region is CSVRQGAAEQYF. The CDR3 DNA sequence: TGCAGCGTTCGACAGGGGGCGGCCGAGCAGTACTTC.